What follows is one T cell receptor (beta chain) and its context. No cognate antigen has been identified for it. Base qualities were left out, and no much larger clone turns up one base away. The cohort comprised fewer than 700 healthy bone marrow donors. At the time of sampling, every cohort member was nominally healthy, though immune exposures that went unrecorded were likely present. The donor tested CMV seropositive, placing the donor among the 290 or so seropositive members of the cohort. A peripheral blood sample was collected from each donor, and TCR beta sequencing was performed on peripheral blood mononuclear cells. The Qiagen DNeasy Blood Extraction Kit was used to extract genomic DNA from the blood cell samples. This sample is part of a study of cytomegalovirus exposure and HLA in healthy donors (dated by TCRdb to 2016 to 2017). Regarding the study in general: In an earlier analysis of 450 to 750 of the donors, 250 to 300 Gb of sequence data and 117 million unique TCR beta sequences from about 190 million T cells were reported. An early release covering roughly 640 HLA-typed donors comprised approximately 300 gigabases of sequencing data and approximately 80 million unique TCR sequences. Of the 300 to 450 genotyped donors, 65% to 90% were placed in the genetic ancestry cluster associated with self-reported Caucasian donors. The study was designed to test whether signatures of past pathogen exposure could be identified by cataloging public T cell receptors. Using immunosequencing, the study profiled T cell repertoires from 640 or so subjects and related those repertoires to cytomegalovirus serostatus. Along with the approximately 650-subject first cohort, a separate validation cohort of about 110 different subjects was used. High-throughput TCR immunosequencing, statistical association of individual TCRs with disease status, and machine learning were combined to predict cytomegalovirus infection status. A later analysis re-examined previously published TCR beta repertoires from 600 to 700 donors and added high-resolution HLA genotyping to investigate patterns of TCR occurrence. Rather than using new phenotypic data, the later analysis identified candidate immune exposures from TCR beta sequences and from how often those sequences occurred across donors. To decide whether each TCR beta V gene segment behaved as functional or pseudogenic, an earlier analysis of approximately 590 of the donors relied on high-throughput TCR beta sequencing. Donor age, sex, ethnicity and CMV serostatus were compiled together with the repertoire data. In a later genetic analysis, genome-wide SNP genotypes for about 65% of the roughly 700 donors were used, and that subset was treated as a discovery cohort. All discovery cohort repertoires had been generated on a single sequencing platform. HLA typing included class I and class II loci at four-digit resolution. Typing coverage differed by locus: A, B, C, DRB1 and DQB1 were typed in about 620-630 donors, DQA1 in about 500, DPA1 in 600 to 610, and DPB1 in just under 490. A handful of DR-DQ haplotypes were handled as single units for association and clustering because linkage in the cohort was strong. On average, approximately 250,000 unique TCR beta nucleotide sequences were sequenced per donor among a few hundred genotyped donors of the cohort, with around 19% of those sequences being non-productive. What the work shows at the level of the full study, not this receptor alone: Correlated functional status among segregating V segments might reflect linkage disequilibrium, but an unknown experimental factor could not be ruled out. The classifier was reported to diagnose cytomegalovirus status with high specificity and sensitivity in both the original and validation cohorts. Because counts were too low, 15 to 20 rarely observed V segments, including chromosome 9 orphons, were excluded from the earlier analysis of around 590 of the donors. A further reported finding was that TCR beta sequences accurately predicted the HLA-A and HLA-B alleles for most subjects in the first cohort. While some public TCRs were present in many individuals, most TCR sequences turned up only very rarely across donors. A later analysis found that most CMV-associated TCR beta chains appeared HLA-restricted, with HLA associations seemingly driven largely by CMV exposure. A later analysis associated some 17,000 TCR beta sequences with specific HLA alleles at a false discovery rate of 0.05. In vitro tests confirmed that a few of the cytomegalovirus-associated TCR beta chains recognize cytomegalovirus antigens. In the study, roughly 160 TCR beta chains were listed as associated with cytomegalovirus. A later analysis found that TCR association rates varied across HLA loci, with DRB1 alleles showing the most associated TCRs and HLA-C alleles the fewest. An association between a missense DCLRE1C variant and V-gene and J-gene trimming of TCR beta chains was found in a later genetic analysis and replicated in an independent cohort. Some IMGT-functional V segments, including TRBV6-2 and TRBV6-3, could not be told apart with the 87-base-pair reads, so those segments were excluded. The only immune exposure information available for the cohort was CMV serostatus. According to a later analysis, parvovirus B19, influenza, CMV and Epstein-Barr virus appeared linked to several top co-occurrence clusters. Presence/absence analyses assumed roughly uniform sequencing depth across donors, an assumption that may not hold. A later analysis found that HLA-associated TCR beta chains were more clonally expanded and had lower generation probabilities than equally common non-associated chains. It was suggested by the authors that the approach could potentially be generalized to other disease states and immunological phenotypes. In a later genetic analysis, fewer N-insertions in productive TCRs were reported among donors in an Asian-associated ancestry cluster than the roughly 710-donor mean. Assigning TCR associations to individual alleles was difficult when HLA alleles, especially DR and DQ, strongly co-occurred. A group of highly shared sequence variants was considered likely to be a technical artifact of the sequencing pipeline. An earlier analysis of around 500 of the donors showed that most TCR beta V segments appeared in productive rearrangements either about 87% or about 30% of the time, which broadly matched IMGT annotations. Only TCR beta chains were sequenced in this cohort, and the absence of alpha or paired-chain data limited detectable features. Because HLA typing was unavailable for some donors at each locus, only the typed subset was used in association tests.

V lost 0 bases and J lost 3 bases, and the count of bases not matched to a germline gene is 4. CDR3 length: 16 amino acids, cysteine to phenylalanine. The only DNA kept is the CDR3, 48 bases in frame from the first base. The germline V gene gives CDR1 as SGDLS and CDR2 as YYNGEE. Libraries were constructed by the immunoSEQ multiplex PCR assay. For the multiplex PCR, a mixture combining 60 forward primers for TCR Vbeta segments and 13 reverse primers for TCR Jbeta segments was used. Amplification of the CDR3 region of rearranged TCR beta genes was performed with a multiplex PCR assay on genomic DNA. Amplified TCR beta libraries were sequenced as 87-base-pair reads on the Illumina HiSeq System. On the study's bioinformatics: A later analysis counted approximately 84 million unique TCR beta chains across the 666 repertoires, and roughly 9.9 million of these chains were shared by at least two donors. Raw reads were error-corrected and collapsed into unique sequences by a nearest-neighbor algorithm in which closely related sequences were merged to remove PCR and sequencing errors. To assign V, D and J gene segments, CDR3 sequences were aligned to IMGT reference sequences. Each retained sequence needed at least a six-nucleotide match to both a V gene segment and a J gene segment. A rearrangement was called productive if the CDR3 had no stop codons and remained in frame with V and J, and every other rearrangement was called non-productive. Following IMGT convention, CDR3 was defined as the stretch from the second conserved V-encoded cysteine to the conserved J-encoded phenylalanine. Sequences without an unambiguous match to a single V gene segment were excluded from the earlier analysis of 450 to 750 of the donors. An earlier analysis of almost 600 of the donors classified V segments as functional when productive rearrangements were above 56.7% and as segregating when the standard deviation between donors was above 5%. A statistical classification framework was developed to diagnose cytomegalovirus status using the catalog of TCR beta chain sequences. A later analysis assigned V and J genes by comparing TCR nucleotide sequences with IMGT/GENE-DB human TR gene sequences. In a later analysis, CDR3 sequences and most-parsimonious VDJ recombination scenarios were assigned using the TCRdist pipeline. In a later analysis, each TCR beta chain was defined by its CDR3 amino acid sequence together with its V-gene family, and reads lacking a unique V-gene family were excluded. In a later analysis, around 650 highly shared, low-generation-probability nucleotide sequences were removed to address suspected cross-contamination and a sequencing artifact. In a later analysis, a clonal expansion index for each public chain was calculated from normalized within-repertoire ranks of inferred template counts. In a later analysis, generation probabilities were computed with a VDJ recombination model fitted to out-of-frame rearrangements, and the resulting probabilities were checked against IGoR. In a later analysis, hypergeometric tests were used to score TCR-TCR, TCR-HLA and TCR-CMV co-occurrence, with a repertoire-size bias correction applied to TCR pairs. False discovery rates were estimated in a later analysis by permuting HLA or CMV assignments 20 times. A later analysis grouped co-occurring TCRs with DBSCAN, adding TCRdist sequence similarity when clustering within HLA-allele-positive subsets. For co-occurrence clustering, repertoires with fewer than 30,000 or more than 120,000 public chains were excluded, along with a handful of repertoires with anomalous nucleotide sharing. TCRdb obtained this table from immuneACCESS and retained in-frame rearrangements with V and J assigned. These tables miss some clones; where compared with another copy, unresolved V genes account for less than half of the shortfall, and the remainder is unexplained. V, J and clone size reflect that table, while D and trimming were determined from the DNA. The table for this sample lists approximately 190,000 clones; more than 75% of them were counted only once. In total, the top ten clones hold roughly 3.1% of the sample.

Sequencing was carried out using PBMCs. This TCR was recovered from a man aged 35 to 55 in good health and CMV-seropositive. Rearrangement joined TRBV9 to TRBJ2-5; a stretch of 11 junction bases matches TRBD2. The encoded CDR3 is CASSVGSGGAKETQYF. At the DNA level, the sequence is TGTGCCAGCAGCGTAGGTAGCGGGGGGGCCAAAGAGACCCAGTACTTC.